These 11 T cell receptor beta chains were all obtained from the same sample, sequenced in a study of blood T cell repertoires in COVID-19. Libraries were prepared by immunoSEQ multiplex PCR; TCRdb keeps only in-frame clonotypes and omits some of them. The sample consists of approximately 190,000 clones, about nine tenths of them appearing once. The specimen was peripheral blood. The receptors derive from a man aged 45 to 65 with acute or convalescent COVID-19.

V is TRBV28 and J is TRBJ1-1; weak D call: TRBD1 (6 bases). Per germline, CDR1 MDHEN and CDR2 SYDVKM. Trimming took off 2 bases at V and 1 base at J, with 11 bases between the two ends. This CDR3 is 15 amino acids long. The CDR3 loop is CASSLDGTPNTEAFF. DNA of the CDR3: TGTGCCAGCAGTTTAGATGGGACACCGAACACTGAAGCTTTCTTT.

The chain employs TRBV30 and TRBJ2-1; 10 nucleotides match TRBD2. The CDR3 contains 17 residues. The junction had 9 bases not matched to a gene; V was cut back by 2 bases and J by 2 bases. Germline V lookup: CDR1 GTSNPN, CDR2 SVGIG (reference sequence). This CDR3 is CAWSRSRTSGTYNEQFF. The CDR3, as DNA: TGTGCCTGGAGTCGGTCGAGGACTAGCGGAACCTACAATGAGCAGTTCTTC.

The gene calls are TRBV6-5 and TRBJ1-2; 8 nucleotides match TRBD1. J gave up 4 bases and V 0 bases, and 7 bases lay outside the gene matches. The V gene's germline CDR1 is MNHEY and CDR2 SVGAGI. CDR3 length: 16 amino acids. The CDR3 spells CASSYSGQGRGYGYTF. The CDR3 DNA is TGTGCCAGCAGTTACTCTGGACAGGGACGGGGCTATGGCTACACCTTC.

The V call is TRBV27, the J call TRBJ2-7; 14 bases agree with TRBD2. The CDR3 length is 16 residues. Germline V gene data show CDR1 as MNHEY and CDR2 as SMNVEV (reference sequence). V shed 5 bases, J shed 3 bases, and the junction held 6 bases outside the gene matches. CDR3 nucleotide sequence: TGTGCCAGCAGTCGACCCGGACTAGCGGGAGGCTACGAGCAGTACTTC. The encoded protein is CASSRPGLAGGYEQYF.

The chain employs TRBV5-1 and TRBJ1-6; D ambiguous. In germline, CDR1 is SGHRS, CDR2 YFSETQ. This CDR3 is built from 15 residues. Deletions cut 2 bases from V and 2 bases from J, with 8 bases between. CDR3 loop: CASSFSPTYNSPLHF. The CDR3 nucleotides read TGCGCCAGCAGCTTCTCGCCTACCTATAATTCACCCCTCCACTTT.

This clone was recorded only once. The chain joins TRBV6-5 to TRBJ2-7, with a tentative D call TRBD2 (5 bases). Per germline, CDR1 MNHEY and CDR2 SVGAGI. This CDR3 spans 14 amino acids. V lost 4 bases, J lost 2 bases, and 12 bases lay in between. This chain's CDR3 is CASSFAGAPYEQYF. DNA of the CDR3: TGTGCCAGCAGTTTCGCGGGTGCCCCCTACGAGCAGTACTTC.

V usage is TRBV19 and J usage is TRBJ1-6; D uncertain. This CDR3 comprises 14 residues. Germline V gene lookup returns CDR1 LNHDA and CDR2 SQIVND (reference sequence). V was cut by 5 bases and J by 7 bases, with 12 bases left in between. In nucleotides, the CDR3 is TGTGCCAGTAGTCCCGCAAGCAAGAATTCACCCCTCCACTTT. Its protein product is CASSPASKNSPLHF.

The chain carries TRBV7-9 and TRBJ2-1, with D tentatively TRBD2 (6 bases). This CDR3 has 15 amino acids. Trimming took 5 bases from V and 7 from J, leaving 18 bases between them. CDR1 SEHNR and CDR2 FQNEAQ come from the germline V gene (reference sequence). In nucleotides, the CDR3 is TGTGCCAGCAGCCTCTGGGCTACTGGAGGGAATGAGCAGTTCTTC. It specifies CASSLWATGGNEQFF.

The chain couples TRBV7-9 to TRBJ1-3, with 7 bases aligning to TRBD1. V was clipped by 3 bases and J by 8 bases; unmatched bases: 7. Germline CDR1 SEHNR, CDR2 FQNEAQ (reference sequence). CDR3 size: 14 residues. CDR3 bases: TGTGCCAGCAGCTTCGACAGGGCTTTCGACACCATATATTTT. Translating gives CASSFDRAFDTIYF. Supplemented by reference TRBV7-9 and TRBJ1-3, the full variable domain reads DTGVSQNPRHKITKRGQNVTFRCDPISEHNRLYWYRQTLGQGPEFLTYFQNEAQLEKSRLLSDRFSAERPKGSFSTLEIQRTEQGDSAMYLCASSFDRAFDTIYFGEGSWLTVV.

The chain is built from TRBV5-1 and TRBJ1-2; 11 positions agree with TRBD1. CDR1 and CDR2 from the germline V gene are SGHRS and YFSETQ. The CDR3 consists of 15 residues. V was clipped by 7 bases and J by 8 bases; unmatched bases: 13. In nucleotides, the CDR3 is TGCGCCAGCGGGCTCGGACAGGGGGCGATCGGCGGCTACACCTTC. As protein: CASGLGQGAIGGYTF.

The V call is TRBV5-1, the J call TRBJ1-1; D is unresolved. The germline V gene encodes CDR1 SGHRS and CDR2 YFSETQ. The CDR3 is 15 residues long. V was trimmed by 4 bases and J by 3 bases, leaving 16 bases between them. Written as DNA, the CDR3 is TGCGCCAGCAGCCTTCTTGACTTTTCGGACACTGAAGCTTTCTTT. It encodes CASSLLDFSDTEAFF.